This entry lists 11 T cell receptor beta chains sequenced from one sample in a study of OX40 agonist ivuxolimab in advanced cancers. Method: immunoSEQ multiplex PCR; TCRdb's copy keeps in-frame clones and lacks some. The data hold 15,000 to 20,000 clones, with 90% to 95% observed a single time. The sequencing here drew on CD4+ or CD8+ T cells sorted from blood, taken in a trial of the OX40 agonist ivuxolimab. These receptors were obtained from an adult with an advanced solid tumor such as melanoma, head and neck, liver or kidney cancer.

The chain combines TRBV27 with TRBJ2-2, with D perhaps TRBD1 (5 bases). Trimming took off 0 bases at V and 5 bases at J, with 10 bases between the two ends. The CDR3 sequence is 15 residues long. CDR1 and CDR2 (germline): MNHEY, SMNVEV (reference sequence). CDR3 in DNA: TGTGCCAGCAGTTTATCTCAGGGCTGGACCGGGGAGCTGTTTTTT. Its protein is CASSLSQGWTGELFF.

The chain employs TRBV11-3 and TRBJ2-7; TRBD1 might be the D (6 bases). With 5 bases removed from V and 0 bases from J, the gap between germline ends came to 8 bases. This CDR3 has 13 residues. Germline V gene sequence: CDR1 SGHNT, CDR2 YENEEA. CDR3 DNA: TGTGCCAGCAGCCCGGGACACTCCTACGAGCAGTACTTC. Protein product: CASSPGHSYEQYF.

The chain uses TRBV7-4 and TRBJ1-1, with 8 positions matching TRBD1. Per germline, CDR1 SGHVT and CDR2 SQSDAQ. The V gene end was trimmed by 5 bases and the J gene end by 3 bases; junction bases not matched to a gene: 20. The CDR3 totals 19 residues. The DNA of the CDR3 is TGTGCCAGCAGCCTTGGATCGAAAAGACAGGGGAGGAGGGACACTGAAGCTTTCTTT. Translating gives CASSLGSKRQGRRDTEAFF.

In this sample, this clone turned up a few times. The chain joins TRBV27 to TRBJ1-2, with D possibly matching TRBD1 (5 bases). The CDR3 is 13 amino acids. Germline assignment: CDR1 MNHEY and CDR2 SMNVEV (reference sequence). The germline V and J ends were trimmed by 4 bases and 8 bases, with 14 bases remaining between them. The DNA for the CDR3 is TGTGCCAGCAGTTCAGGGCCAGGGCCCGGCTACACCTTC. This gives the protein CASSSGPGPGYTF.

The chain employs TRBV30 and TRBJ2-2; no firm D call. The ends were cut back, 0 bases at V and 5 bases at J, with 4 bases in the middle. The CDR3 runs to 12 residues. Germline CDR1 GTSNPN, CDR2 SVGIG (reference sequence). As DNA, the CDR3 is TGTGCCTGGAGTGTACCGACCGGGGAGCTGTTTTTT. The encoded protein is CAWSVPTGELFF.

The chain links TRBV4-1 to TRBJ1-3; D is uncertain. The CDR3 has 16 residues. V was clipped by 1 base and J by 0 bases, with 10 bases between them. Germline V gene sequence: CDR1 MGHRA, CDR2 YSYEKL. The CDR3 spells CASSQVLQVSGNTIYF. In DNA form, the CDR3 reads TGCGCCAGCAGCCAAGTGCTCCAGGTCTCTGGAAACACCATATATTTT.

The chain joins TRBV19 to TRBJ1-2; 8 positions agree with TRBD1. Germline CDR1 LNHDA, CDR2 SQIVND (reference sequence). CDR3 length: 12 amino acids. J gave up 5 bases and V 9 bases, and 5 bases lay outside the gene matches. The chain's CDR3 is CASIGQGYGYTF. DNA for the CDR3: TGTGCCAGCATCGGACAGGGATATGGCTACACCTTC. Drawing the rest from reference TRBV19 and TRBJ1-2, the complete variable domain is DGGITQSPKYLFRKEGQNVTLSCEQNLNHDAMYWYRQDPGQGLRLIYYSQIVNDFQKGDIAEGYSVSREKKESFPLTVTSAQKNPTAFYLCASIGQGYGYTFGSGTRLTVV.

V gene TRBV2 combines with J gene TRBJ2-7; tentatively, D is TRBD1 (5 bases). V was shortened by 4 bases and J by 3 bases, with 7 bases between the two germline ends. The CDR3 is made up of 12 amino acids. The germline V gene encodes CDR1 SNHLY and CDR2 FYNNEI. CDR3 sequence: CASSGRGYEQYF. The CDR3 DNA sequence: TGTGCCAGCAGTGGTAGGGGCTACGAGCAGTACTTC.

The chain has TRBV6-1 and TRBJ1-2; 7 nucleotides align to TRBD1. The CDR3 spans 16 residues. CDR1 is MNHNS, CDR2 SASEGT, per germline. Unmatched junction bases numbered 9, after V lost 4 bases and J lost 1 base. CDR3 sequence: CASSGTGAPLNYGYTF. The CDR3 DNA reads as TGTGCCAGCAGTGGGACAGGCGCTCCTCTTAACTATGGCTACACCTTC.

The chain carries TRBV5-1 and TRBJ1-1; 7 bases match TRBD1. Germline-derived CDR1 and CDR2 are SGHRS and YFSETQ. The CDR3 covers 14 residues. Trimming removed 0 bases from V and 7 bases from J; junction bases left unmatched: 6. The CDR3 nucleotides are TGCGCCAGCAGCTTGGGCAGGGGGGTGATTGAAGCTTTCTTT. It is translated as CASSLGRGVIEAFF. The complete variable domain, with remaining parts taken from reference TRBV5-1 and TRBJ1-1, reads KAGVTQTPRYLIKTRGQQVTLSCSPISGHRSVSWYQQTPGQGLQFLFEYFSETQRNKGNFPGRFSGRQFSNSRSEMNVSTLELGDSALYLCASSLGRGVIEAFFGQGTRLTVV.

The CDR3: CASSYGPAAYNEQFF. CDR3 DNA sequence: TGTGCCAGCAGTTACGGCCCAGCGGCTTACAATGAGCAGTTCTTC. J is TRBJ2-1 and V is TRBV6-5; D possibly corresponds to TRBD2 (5 bases). The ends were cut back, 2 bases at V and 4 bases at J, with 12 bases in the middle. The CDR3 consists of 15 residues. Germline loops: CDR1 MNHEY, CDR2 SVGAGI.